This T cell receptor (beta chain) was sequenced during a study of T cell responses to AZD1222 COVID-19 vaccine (dated by TCRdb to about 2021). About the investigation overall: A total of 233 trial participants underwent TCR sequencing, of whom about 200 had received two doses of AZD1222 and around 25 had received two doses of the MenACWY control vaccine. Trial participants were enrolled by age into 18-55, 56-69 and 70-plus year subgroups, with 148, 28 and 57 TCR-sequenced participants respectively.

The time point label of this sample denotes: about 28 days (+/-7) after the second vaccine dose. AZD1222 recipients whose second dose came at about 4 weeks and those whose second dose came at about 12 weeks were combined into one group, since spike-specific TCR depth and breadth did not differ between the two schedules. Vaccinee samples came from UK trials COV001 and COV002, including a single-blind randomized controlled phase 2/3 trial of AZD1222 (ChAdOx1 nCoV-19) in healthy adults. Trial participant PBMC samples were collected at day 0 and day 28 after the second dose for TCRbeta chain sequencing. General findings and caveats noted by the study authors: Because no day 14 peak-response samples were available, the repertoires could be characterized only after the peak T cell response. Participants were mostly white British, with more females than males. The authors suggested clonal diversity may have been underestimated. After two AZD1222 doses, spike-specific TCR breadth and depth were significantly higher than at day 0 and than in MenACWY recipients. Conclusions about previously exposed vaccinees are limited, since just five to seven AZD1222 recipients were seropositive for SARS-CoV-2 at baseline. The 56-69-year group was small, and its depth increase did not reach significance, likely because of low power. Reportedly, close to half of the unique spike-specific TCRs recognized epitopes lying outside the regions that are mutated in the B.1.351 and B.1.1.7 variants. Vaccine-associated CD4 TCRs spanned the whole spike protein, with dominant responses in regions 160-218 and 743-854.

This clone was seen just once. Its target antigen remains unknown. Base quality data are lacking; no much larger clone is found one base away. The CDR3 regions of human TCRbeta chains were subjected to immunosequencing. On the authors' methods: Repertoire TCRs were checked for matches against a reference library of SARS-CoV-2-specific TCRs that had been generated using the MIRA antigen-specificity platform. Breadth was defined as the fraction of unique TCRs that were SARS-CoV-2-associated. Depth was defined as the fraction of total T cells that were SARS-CoV-2-associated. Using the MIRA data, each spike-specific TCR was assigned both to the spike region to which the TCR was reactive and to a CD4 or CD8 class. Log10-transformed breadth and depth values were compared by one-way ANOVA with Sidak's multiple comparisons tests. TCRdb retrieved this table from immuneACCESS and kept in-frame rearrangements only. Not all clones are present; in checked studies, unresolved V genes account for under half, and no reason is known for the remainder. That table furnishes V, J and clone size, whereas the DNA furnished D and trimming. This sample lists about 88,000 clones; 90% were detected once. Clones ranked in the top ten supply roughly 5% of the sample.

This sequence originates from an adult who received the AZD1222 COVID-19 vaccine. The sample in question was peripheral blood, obtained 28 days after the second AZD1222 dose.

The DNA sequence is TGTGCCAGCAGCGTAGGGCCCTCGGGCACCGGGGAGCTGTTTTTT. This gives the protein CASSVGPSGTGELFF. The sequence is built from TRBV9 and TRBJ2-2; the D gene remains uncertain. The junction shows trimming of 0 bases on V and 4 bases on J, plus 10 bases between the germline ends. The germline V gene gives CDR1 as SGDLS and CDR2 as YYNGEE. The CDR3 has 15 amino acids, counting the end cysteine and phenylalanine. This entry keeps only the CDR3 DNA: 45 bases, framed from base 1.